This T cell receptor (beta chain) was sequenced in a study of human T cells and chemical hapten exposure. Background on the study: Patients having alopecia areata, totalis or universalis were mostly female. Study results and limitations: Expanded TCR counts at PT1 were positively correlated with the patch test score. In comparison with controls, expanded TCRs gave rise to a significantly larger number of large CDR3 similarity clusters.

TCRdb passed the RACE reads through MiXCR, listing each CDR3 protein once. This table has approximately 82,000 distinct CDR3 sequences, roughly a tenth appearing once. This clonotype came up many times. Antigen: not known. Stated time point: patch test 1, 2 weeks after DPC sensitization. Indicated treatment: therapeutic diphenylcyclopropenone sensitization with weekly scalp DPC. This material consisted of whole blood, taken in connection with sensitization to the hapten diphenylcyclopropenone (DPC). The sequence came from a man between 35 and 55 years old with alopecia areata. Some clones in this sample may be carry-over from other donors' samples.

CDR3 sequence (DNA): TGTGCCAGCAGCCATAACCGGGACGCATTTAATGAAAAACTGTTTTTT. This encodes CASSHNRDAFNEKLFF. The rearrangement joins TRBV3-1 to TRBJ1-4; D possibly corresponds to TRBD1 (5 bases). There are 16 residues in the CDR3. Germline CDR1 is LGHDT and CDR2 is YNNKEL (reference sequence). Trimming took off 3 bases at V and 4 bases at J, with 15 bases between the two ends.